Shown below are 23 T cell receptor beta chains from a single sample sequenced in a study of CD8 T cells in ankylosing spondylitis. TCRdb re-called the 5' RACE reads with MiXCR, one entry per CDR3 protein. The sample includes just over 350,000 distinct CDR3 sequences, more than 20% of them seen just once. Sequencing input: blood, either unsorted or a sorted T cell fraction (not recorded which). The source of these receptors is a male donor with ankylosing spondylitis or in good health (not recorded which).

This clonotype has only one observation. The V gene is TRBV7-9, the J gene TRBJ2-3; TRBD2 matches 10 bases. Trimming removed 5 bases from V and 9 bases from J; junction bases left unmatched: 14. The CDR3 consists of 16 residues. The germline CDR1 and CDR2 sequences are SEHNR and FQNEAQ (reference sequence). The CDR3 reads CASSQINLAGVETQYF. CDR3 sequence (DNA): TGTGCCAGCAGCCAAATAAATCTAGCGGGGGTGGAGACGCAGTATTTT.

The V and J genes are TRBV6-4 and TRBJ2-1; TRBD2 matches 8 bases. Germline V gene sequence: CDR1 MRHNA, CDR2 SNTAGT. J lost 6 bases, V lost 0 bases, and 7 bases had no gene match. CDR3 length equals 16 residues. The CDR3 region is CASSDSGGGPFNEQFF. The CDR3 DNA reads TGTGCCAGCAGTGACTCCGGGGGGGGGCCCTTCAATGAGCAGTTCTTC.

This clonotype was seen more than once but under ten times. J is TRBJ2-7 and V is TRBV7-9; 9 bases agree with TRBD2. This CDR3 comprises 15 residues. From germline, CDR1 is SEHNR and CDR2 FQNEAQ (reference sequence). With 5 bases clipped from V and 2 bases from J, the junction kept 7 bases outside the gene matches. The CDR3 DNA sequence: TGTGCCAGCAGCCATCCTAGCGGGGATGCCTACGAGCAGTACTTC. The encoded protein is CASSHPSGDAYEQYF.

The genes are TRBV7-9 and TRBJ2-7; perhaps TRBD2 as D (5 bases). Per germline, CDR1 SEHNR and CDR2 FQNEAQ (reference sequence). V shed 3 bases and J shed 3 bases, with 15 bases lying between them. The CDR3 has 15 residues. CDR3 sequence (DNA): TGTGCCAGCAGCTTCGGGGTAGGACTTATCTACGAGCAGTACTTC. Its protein is CASSFGVGLIYEQYF.

Remarks on this clonotype: Compared with germline, one end of the junction differs, possibly owing to a read error. The V call is TRBV4-1, the J call TRBJ2-7; 10 bases agree with TRBD1. This CDR3 spans 13 amino acids. The germline gives CDR1 MGHRA, CDR2 YSYEKL. DNA of the CDR3: TGCGCCAGCAGCCACCCCAAGGACAGGGGGACAAGCTTC. Its protein is CASSHPKDRGTSF.

The genes are TRBV5-1 and TRBJ2-3; D is perhaps TRBD2 (5 bases). Per the germline V gene, CDR1 is SGHRS and CDR2 is YFSETQ. Trimming cost V 4 bases and J 0 bases, with 12 bases left between them. The CDR3 consists of 15 residues. The CDR3 sequence is CASSLGEISTDTQYF. As DNA, the CDR3 is TGCGCCAGCAGCCTCGGGGAGATTAGCACAGATACGCAGTATTTT.

V and J are TRBV5-6 and TRBJ2-7, with 10 bases identical to TRBD1. Germline V gives CDR1 SGHDT, CDR2 YYEEEE. The junction had 8 bases not matched to a gene; V was cut back by 5 bases and J by 3 bases. There are 15 residues in the CDR3. This chain's CDR3 is CASRGPGQGIYEQYF. The CDR3 DNA is TGTGCCAGCAGGGGACCGGGACAGGGGATCTACGAGCAGTACTTC.

This clonotype was seen more than once but under ten times. The chain employs TRBV12-3 or TRBV12-4 and TRBJ2-1; D may be TRBD2 (6 bases). The CDR3 consists of 15 residues. V was shortened by 2 bases and J by 4 bases, with 12 bases between the two germline ends. CDR3 protein: CASSLFGAGYNEQFF. CDR3 DNA sequence: TGTGCCAGCAGTTTATTCGGGGCGGGGTACAATGAGCAGTTCTTC.

CDR3 loop: CATSRHRTSGWAIRGSPFEQFF. The CDR3 nucleotides are TGTGCCACCAGCAGACATAGGACTAGCGGGTGGGCAATTAGAGGGTCCCCATTCGAGCAGTTCTTC. The chain is built from TRBV15 and TRBJ2-1; 11 bases fit TRBD2. The CDR3 contains 22 residues. V lost 2 bases, J lost 10 bases, and 28 bases stayed unmatched. In germline, CDR1 is LNHNV, CDR2 YYDKDF (reference sequence).

V is TRBV19 and J is TRBJ2-7; 13 bases match TRBD2. The germline gives CDR1 LNHDA, CDR2 SQIVND (reference sequence). The CDR3 is 17 amino acids. The V gene end was trimmed by 1 base and the J gene end by 4 bases; junction bases not matched to a gene: 7. CDR3 bases: TGTGCCAGTAGTATAGGGCTACCGGGACTAGCGGGGTACGAGCAGTACTTC. It translates to CASSIGLPGLAGYEQYF.

This clonotype has more than one count but fewer than ten. The chain uses TRBV7-3 and TRBJ2-1; the match to TRBD2 covers 11 bases. CDR3 size: 16 residues. From germline, CDR1 is SGHTA and CDR2 FQGTGA. V lost 3 bases and J lost 8; bases outside the gene matches: 9. CDR3 region: CASSFSGGVSWDEQFF. CDR3 coding DNA: TGTGCCAGCAGCTTTAGCGGGGGGGTTAGTTGGGATGAGCAGTTCTTC.

This sequence joins TRBV2 and TRBJ2-3; D call uncertain. V gave up 7 bases and J gave up 4 bases, with 21 bases separating them. Germline values: CDR1 SNHLY, CDR2 FYNNEI. This CDR3 region has 16 residues. This CDR3 is CASTRRNSTLADTQYF. The CDR3 DNA follows: TGTGCCAGCACACGAAGAAATAGCACCCTAGCAGATACGCAGTATTTT.

This clonotype was found a few times. CDR3 nucleotides: TGCAGCGTTGAAAGCAATGAGCAGTTCTTC. Protein: CSVESNEQFF. This chain links TRBV29-1 with TRBJ2-1; D is ambiguous. Germline V gene data show CDR1 as SQVTM and CDR2 as ANQGSEA. This CDR3 has 10 amino acids. Trimming pared 2 bases from V and 6 bases from J, leaving 2 bases between.

This clonotype was observed a few times. The chain couples TRBV3-1 to TRBJ1-1; D may be TRBD1 (5 bases). The V end lost 3 bases, the J end lost 4 bases, and 9 bases lay between the germline ends. Germline V gives CDR1 LGHDT, CDR2 YNNKEL (reference sequence). This CDR3 is 13 amino acids long. The CDR3 spells CASSQGRGTEAFF. The CDR3 coding sequence is TGTGCCAGCAGCCAGGGTAGGGGCACTGAAGCTTTCTTT.

The table lists this clonotype with a few counts. Here the CDR3 reads CSARDGSRGQETQYF. DNA for the CDR3: TGCAGTGCTAGAGATGGTTCGAGGGGACAAGAGACCCAGTACTTC. The chain combines TRBV20-1 with TRBJ2-5; D assignment may be TRBD1 or TRBD2 (5 bases each). CDR3 size: 15 residues. The germline gives CDR1 DFQATT, CDR2 SNEGSKA (reference sequence). The V end lost 0 bases, the J end lost 2 bases, and 13 bases lay between the germline ends.

In its sample, this clonotype was seen a few times. This sequence joins TRBV6-1 and TRBJ2-7; possible D gene TRBD1, 5 bases. V was clipped by 6 bases and J by 1 base, with 10 bases between them. CDR1 is MNHNS and CDR2 is SASEGT in the germline V gene. The CDR3 spans 13 residues. CDR3 sequence: CASRDSKSYEQYF. In DNA, the CDR3 is TGTGCCAGCAGAGACAGCAAATCCTACGAGCAGTACTTC.

A few counts support this clonotype. The chain is built from TRBV20-1 and TRBJ2-1, with D tentatively TRBD2 (5 bases). Germline loops: CDR1 DFQATT, CDR2 SNEGSKA (reference sequence). V was pared by 1 base and J by 4 bases, with 11 bases between. There are 14 residues in the CDR3. In nucleotides, the CDR3 is TGCAGTGCTAGAGGTCGGGGAACTTACAATGAGCAGTTCTTC. This encodes CSARGRGTYNEQFF.

This chain uses TRBV12-3 or TRBV12-4 with TRBJ2-3, with 7 nucleotides matching TRBD1. The CDR3 has 15 residues. V gave up 6 bases and J gave up 0 bases; unmatched junction bases: 6. The CDR3 loop reads CASSSDRDSTDTQYF. The DNA for the CDR3 is TGTGCCAGCAGCTCTGACAGGGACAGCACAGATACGCAGTATTTT.

The chain employs TRBV12-3 or TRBV12-4 and TRBJ2-1; D possibly corresponds to TRBD1 (7 bases). There are 12 residues in the CDR3. Trimming removed 3 bases from V and 12 bases from J, with 12 bases in between. CDR3 bases: TGTGCCAGCAGTTTTCAGGGGGGCGGGCAGTTCTTC. Translation gives CASSFQGGGQFF.

The V call is TRBV20-1, the J call TRBJ1-5; possibly TRBD1 for D (6 bases). The CDR3 extends over 15 amino acids. V lost 0 bases and J 7 bases, leaving 16 bases between the germline ends. Germline V gene lookup returns CDR1 DFQATT and CDR2 SNEGSKA (reference sequence). CDR3 region: CSARDVTGGGQPQHF. The CDR3 nucleotides are TGCAGTGCTAGAGACGTGACAGGAGGCGGACAGCCCCAGCATTTT.

This chain uses TRBV6-5 with TRBJ2-7; D is possibly TRBD2 (5 bases). The CDR3 loop spans 16 amino acids. The V gene's germline CDR1 is MNHEY and CDR2 SVGAGI. Trimming took off 0 bases at V and 0 bases at J, with 12 bases between the two ends. For the CDR3, the DNA is TGTGCCAGCAGTTACTCCTGGACTGGGAGCTCCTACGAGCAGTACTTC. As protein: CASSYSWTGSSYEQYF.

There are a few counts of this clonotype. The rearrangement links TRBV4-1 to TRBJ2-3; D is perhaps TRBD1 (6 bases). The germline V gene has CDR1 MGHRA and CDR2 YSYEKL. CDR3 length: 18 amino acids. Trimming removed 1 base from V and 3 bases from J, with 20 bases in between. The CDR3, as DNA: TGCGCCAGCAGCCAAGGAACTCAGGGGTACCTACATACAGATACGCAGTATTTT. Amino acids: CASSQGTQGYLHTDTQYF.

The chain is built from TRBV9 and TRBJ2-7, with no clear D. The V gene's germline CDR1 is SGDLS and CDR2 YYNGEE. Trimming cost V 1 base and J 7 bases, with 12 bases left between them. The CDR3 is made up of 13 amino acids. The CDR3 DNA follows: TGTGCCAGCAGCGTATACGAGGATGGAGAGCAGTACTTC. Protein sequence: CASSVYEDGEQYF.